These 31 T cell receptor beta chains share one sample of origin, sequenced in a study of CD8 T cells in Susac syndrome. Random hexamers served to reverse transcribe roughly 0.45 to 1 ug RNA. TCRdb independently ran MiXCR on the immunoSEQ multiplex PCR reads; one entry per CDR3 protein. The data hold some 170,000 distinct CDR3 sequences, with just under 95% observed a single time. Input material: CD4+ T cells from PBMCs. The receptors stem from a human donor with Susac syndrome.

The J gene is TRBJ2-5, the V gene TRBV20-1, with TRBD1 matching 7 bases. Per germline, CDR1 DFQATT and CDR2 SNEGSKA (reference sequence). The J segment lost 2 bases and the V segment lost 5 bases, leaving 5 bases of the junction unmatched. CDR3 length equals 13 residues. CDR3 sequence (DNA): TGCAGTGCTCTCCAGGGACAGCAAGAGACCCAGTACTTC. This translates into CSALQGQQETQYF.

The rearrangement joins TRBV20-1 to TRBJ1-4; 8 positions match TRBD1. The CDR3 length is 18 residues. The ends lost 3 bases at V and 0 bases at J; junction bases unmatched: 12. Germline V gives CDR1 DFQATT, CDR2 SNEGSKA (reference sequence). DNA for the CDR3: TGCAGTGCTAGTGGCCAGGGGGCCACCCTTGCAACTAATGAAAAACTGTTTTTT. Translated: CSASGQGATLATNEKLFF.

The gene calls are TRBV12-3 or TRBV12-4 and TRBJ1-4; no firm D call. Trimming removed 3 bases at V and 5 bases at J, with 10 bases between. The CDR3 is made up of 14 amino acids. The CDR3, as DNA: TGTGCCAGCAGTTTGGTGGAGTTCAATGAAAAACTGTTTTTT. Its translation is CASSLVEFNEKLFF.

The rearrangement uses TRBV5-1 and TRBJ2-3; D possibly corresponds to TRBD2 (6 bases). Trimming took off 1 base at V and 4 bases at J, with 10 bases between the two ends. Germline CDR1 SGHRS, CDR2 YFSETQ. This CDR3 is 14 amino acids long. The CDR3 nucleotides read TGCGCCAGCAGCTTGAGCCCGGGGGCAGATACGCAGTATTTT. Its protein is CASSLSPGADTQYF.

The chain couples TRBV6-1 to TRBJ1-1; D not resolved. In germline, CDR1 is MNHNS, CDR2 SASEGT. The CDR3 is made up of 14 amino acids. V was cut by 5 bases and J by 5 bases, with 15 bases left in between. The CDR3 is CASSTGFEATEAFF. In nucleotides, the CDR3 is TGTGCCAGCAGTACGGGCTTCGAGGCGACTGAAGCTTTCTTT.

The count of this clonotype is one. The chain uses TRBV10-3 and TRBJ2-7, with D perhaps TRBD1 (6 bases). The CDR3 is made up of 13 amino acids. V gave up 5 bases and J gave up 2 bases, with 10 bases separating them. CDR1 is ENHRY, CDR2 SYGVKD, per germline. The CDR3 here is CAISPGQPYEQYF. The CDR3 coding sequence is TGTGCCATCAGTCCCGGACAGCCCTACGAGCAGTACTTC.

The rearrangement joins TRBV11-2 to TRBJ2-7, with D possibly being TRBD2 (5 bases). Germline V gene sequence: CDR1 SGHAT, CDR2 FQNNGV. The V end was cut by 5 bases, the J end by 3 bases, with 14 bases between. There are 14 residues in the CDR3. The CDR3: CASSPREGNYEQYF. The CDR3 coding sequence is TGTGCCAGCAGCCCTAGAGAGGGTAACTACGAGCAGTACTTC.

The chain employs TRBV5-4 and TRBJ2-7, with TRBD1 as a possible D gene (5 bases). The CDR3 spans 17 residues. Trimming shortened V by 2 bases and J by 3 bases, and 21 bases separated the two germline ends. The germline CDR1 and CDR2 sequences are SGHNT and YYREEE (reference sequence). The chain's CDR3 is CASSFGPPQVRGYEQYF. For the CDR3, the DNA is TGTGCCAGCAGCTTTGGTCCCCCACAGGTCCGAGGCTACGAGCAGTACTTC.

This clonotype has a handful of counts. The rearrangement joins TRBV2 to TRBJ2-7; no firm D call. Germline loops: CDR1 SNHLY, CDR2 FYNNEI. This CDR3 is 12 amino acids long. Trimming removed 2 bases at V and 8 bases at J, with 10 bases between. This chain's CDR3 is CASSENRRQQYF. CDR3 DNA: TGTGCCAGCAGTGAAAATCGGCGACAGCAGTACTTC.

The chain joins TRBV4-2 to TRBJ1-1; a possible D gene is TRBD1 (5 bases). Germline-derived CDR1 and CDR2 are LGHNA and YNFKEQ. The CDR3 length is 16 residues. V was cut by 0 bases and J by 2 bases, with 13 bases left in between. The CDR3 DNA reads TGTGCCAGCAGCCAAGATGGGACGGGTGGTAACACTGAAGCTTTCTTT. Translation: CASSQDGTGGNTEAFF.

The chain is built from TRBV20-1 and TRBJ1-1; D unclear. Germline V lookup: CDR1 DFQATT, CDR2 SNEGSKA (reference sequence). The ends were cut back, 6 bases at V and 0 bases at J, with 20 bases in the middle. CDR3 length: 16 amino acids. In nucleotides, the CDR3 is TGCAGTGCCTATGCCCTCGGTCGTCTAATGAACACTGAAGCTTTCTTT. It is translated as CSAYALGRLMNTEAFF.

This rearrangement joins TRBV28 to TRBJ1-3; D uncertain. CDR3 size: 14 residues. V lost 6 bases, J lost 4 bases, and 13 bases lay in between. Germline CDR1 MDHEN, CDR2 SYDVKM. The CDR3 sequence is CASRTQLSGNTIYF. The CDR3 nucleotides read TGTGCCAGCAGGACGCAGCTTTCCGGAAACACCATATATTTT. Using reference TRBV28 and TRBJ1-3 for the parts outside the CDR3, the full variable domain is DVKVTQSSRYLVKRTGEKVFLECVQDMDHENMFWYRQDPGLGLRLIYFSYDVKMKEKGDIPEGYSVSREKKERFSLILESASTNQTSMYLCASRTQLSGNTIYFGEGSWLTVV.

This clonotype was counted a single time. The junction departs from germline at one end; a sequencing error may be responsible. The genes are TRBV20-1 and TRBJ2-7; unclear D gene. CDR3 length equals 15 residues. Germline V gene lookup returns CDR1 DFQATT and CDR2 SNEGSKA (reference sequence). The CDR3 nucleotides are TGCAGTGCCAGAGACCGACGCACAACGGGCTACGAGCAGTACTTC. It codes for CSARDRRTTGYEQYF.

This clonotype occurred once. The gene calls are TRBV25-1 and TRBJ1-2; 9 bases are a match to TRBD1. This CDR3 has 14 residues. Germline V CDR1 and CDR2: MGHDK, SYGVNS. The trim removed 4 bases at V and 5 bases at J, leaving 5 bases unmatched. The CDR3 DNA reads TGTGCCAGCAGTGCATGGGACAGGGAATATGGCTACACCTTC. Its translation is CASSAWDREYGYTF.

Written as DNA, the CDR3 is TGCGGCGCAACTAGCGCGAATGAGCAGTTCTTC. Its protein is CGATSANEQFF. This sequence joins TRBV29-1 and TRBJ2-1; 7 nucleotides match TRBD2. CDR1 is SQVTM and CDR2 is ANQGSEA in the germline V gene. The CDR3 consists of 11 residues.

This chain uses TRBV18 with TRBJ2-5, with unresolved D. Germline V gene sequence: CDR1 KGHSH, CDR2 LQKENI. Trimming removed 4 bases at V and 3 bases at J, with 15 bases between. CDR3 length: 15 amino acids. In DNA form, the CDR3 reads TGTGCCAGCTCACACTCACAGATCCGAGAAGAGACCCAGTACTTC. Its protein is CASSHSQIREETQYF.

This rearrangement joins TRBV3-1 to TRBJ2-1, with TRBD1 identical over 7 bases. Germline V gene data show CDR1 as LGHDT and CDR2 as YNNKEL (reference sequence). CDR3 length: 16 amino acids. V shed 4 bases, J shed 0 bases, and the junction held 6 bases outside the gene matches. The CDR3 sequence is CASSLRGRDSYNEQFF. CDR3 DNA sequence: TGTGCCAGCAGCCTAAGGGGGCGCGACTCCTACAATGAGCAGTTCTTC.

The chain links TRBV29-1 to TRBJ2-7; TRBD1 matches at 9 bases. V lost 1 base, J lost 2 bases, and 3 bases stayed unmatched. Germline V gene data show CDR1 as SQVTM and CDR2 as ANQGSEA. The CDR3 runs to 14 residues. The CDR3 here is CSVEGQGVPYEQYF. The CDR3 DNA reads as TGCAGCGTTGAAGGACAGGGGGTCCCCTACGAGCAGTACTTC.

This chain joins TRBV7-2 and TRBJ2-5; 8 nucleotides line up with TRBD1. J gave up 5 bases and V 5 bases, and 7 bases lay outside the gene matches. From germline, CDR1 is SGHTA and CDR2 FQGNSA. The CDR3 covers 14 residues. The CDR3 DNA reads as TGTGCCAGCAGCCGCGACAGGGGCGGGGAGACCCAGTACTTC. It codes for CASSRDRGGETQYF.

This sequence joins TRBV3-1 and TRBJ2-1; the D gene is possibly TRBD2 (5 bases). Per the germline V gene, CDR1 is LGHDT and CDR2 is YNNKEL (reference sequence). V lost 0 bases and J lost 8, with 14 bases in between. This CDR3 is 15 amino acids long. The CDR3 is CASSQDLRRLDEQFF. DNA for the CDR3: TGTGCCAGCAGCCAAGACTTACGGAGGCTGGATGAGCAGTTCTTC.

J is TRBJ2-1 and V is TRBV20-1; 7 nucleotides agree with TRBD2. Germline CDR1 DFQATT, CDR2 SNEGSKA (reference sequence). V lost 0 bases to trimming and J lost 4 bases; unmatched junction nucleotides: 12. This CDR3 has 17 amino acids. CDR3 nucleotide sequence: TGCAGTGCTAGAGATCTCACCAGCCTAGCGGTATACAATGAGCAGTTCTTC. Translating gives CSARDLTSLAVYNEQFF.

The V and J genes are TRBV18 and TRBJ2-7; no clear D. Germline V gene sequence: CDR1 KGHSH, CDR2 LQKENI. The CDR3 has 14 residues. Trimming left V 1 base short and J 3 bases short, with 10 bases between. The DNA of the CDR3 is TGTGCCAGCTCACCACGTAAAGCCAACTACGAGCAGTACTTC. Its translation is CASSPRKANYEQYF.

The chain carries TRBV28 and TRBJ2-1; the D call may be TRBD1 or TRBD2 (6 bases each). Germline lookup yields CDR1 MDHEN and CDR2 SYDVKM. Trimming removed 6 bases from V and 3 bases from J, with 18 bases in between. The CDR3 runs 16 residues. The CDR3 protein is CASSDDRRGYYNEQFF. In nucleotides, the CDR3 is TGTGCCAGCAGCGACGACAGGCGGGGATACTACAATGAGCAGTTCTTC.

The genes are TRBV7-2 and TRBJ2-3; 7 bases fit TRBD2. The V and J ends lost 1 base and 3 bases, in that order; junction bases with no gene match: 4. There are 15 residues in the CDR3. The germline V gene encodes CDR1 SGHTA and CDR2 FQGNSA. The CDR3 DNA follows: TGTGCCAGCAGCTTAGACCGGGGGGATACAGATACGCAGTATTTT. Its translation is CASSLDRGDTDTQYF.

The chain has TRBV7-7 and TRBJ2-5, with a tentative D call TRBD2 (5 bases). From germline, CDR1 is SSHAT and CDR2 FNYEAQ (reference sequence). V lost 2 bases to trimming and J lost 2 bases, with 15 bases between them. The CDR3 length is 16 residues. DNA of the CDR3: TGTGCCAGCAGCTTAAGACCCCGAGGACTGCAAGAGACCCAGTACTTC. This sequence encodes CASSLRPRGLQETQYF.

The rearrangement links TRBV29-1 to TRBJ2-5; 9 positions agree with TRBD1. The CDR3 is made up of 14 amino acids. The germline CDR1 and CDR2 sequences are SQVTM and ANQGSEA. V lost 7 bases to trimming and J lost 1 base; unmatched junction nucleotides: 7. The CDR3 spells CSADRTGAQETQYF. The DNA of the CDR3 is TGCAGCGCTGATAGGACAGGGGCCCAAGAGACCCAGTACTTC.

The chain couples TRBV3-1 to TRBJ1-5; D unresolved. CDR3 length: 15 amino acids. The V and J ends lost 0 bases and 6 bases respectively, with 12 bases between them. Germline V gene sequence: CDR1 LGHDT, CDR2 YNNKEL (reference sequence). The DNA for the CDR3 is TGTGCCAGCAGCCAAGATCGCAGAACGGGTCAGCCCCAGCATTTT. It specifies CASSQDRRTGQPQHF.

The gene calls are TRBV25-1 and TRBJ2-5; TRBD2 might be the D (5 bases). Deletions cut 5 bases from V and 5 bases from J, with 21 bases between. CDR1 and CDR2 (germline): MGHDK, SYGVNS. There are 16 residues in the CDR3. As DNA, the CDR3 is TGTGCCAGCAGTCTCCTGACCCCAACGGGGATCGAGACCCAGTACTTC. Translation gives CASSLLTPTGIETQYF.

The chain employs TRBV20-1 and TRBJ1-2, with D unresolved. The V gene's germline CDR1 is DFQATT and CDR2 SNEGSKA (reference sequence). V dropped 1 base and J dropped 7 bases, with 19 bases sitting between them. The CDR3 totals 15 residues. The CDR3 loop is CSARGFGSGVGGYTF. CDR3 coding DNA: TGCAGTGCTAGAGGTTTCGGATCAGGCGTGGGTGGCTACACCTTC.

The chain links TRBV29-1 to TRBJ1-1; 7 bases align to TRBD1. The CDR3 length is 13 residues. In germline, CDR1 is SQVTM, CDR2 ANQGSEA. With V trimmed by 6 bases and J by 0 bases, 4 bases remained unmatched. The CDR3 DNA reads TGCAGCGTGAGGGGACAGCTGAACACTGAAGCTTTCTTT. This encodes CSVRGQLNTEAFF.

The gene calls are TRBV20-1 and TRBJ2-1, with 8 bases that match TRBD2. Germline V gene data show CDR1 as DFQATT and CDR2 as SNEGSKA (reference sequence). This CDR3 contains 14 residues. Trimming removed 0 bases from V and 7 bases from J; junction bases left unmatched: 5. Here the CDR3 reads CSARDGLASNEQFF. In nucleotides, the CDR3 is TGCAGTGCTAGAGACGGACTAGCTTCGAATGAGCAGTTCTTC.